This T cell receptor beta chain emerged from a study of blood T cell repertoires in COVID-19. Generated by immunoSEQ multiplex PCR, the TCRdb table keeps only in-frame clones and is missing some. The data show around 300,000 clones, about 89% seen once. CDR3 length equals 14 residues. CDR1 is KGHDR and CDR2 is SFDVKD in the germline V gene. J was trimmed by 6 bases and V by 1 base; bases with no gene match: 2. Seattle's enrolled individuals joined amid active infection and were then monitored longitudinally. V is TRBV24-1 and J is TRBJ2-3; 8 bases are a match to TRBD2. The sequenced material came from peripheral blood. The source of this sequence is a woman in her 30s with COVID-19, enrolled during active disease. CDR3 sequence (DNA): TGTGCCACCAGTGATTTCTCGGGAGGGGATACGCAGTATTTT. Its protein is CATSDFSGGDTQYF.